The clone carrying this T cell receptor (beta chain) was observed a handful of times. Antigen: not known. The CDR3 totals 14 residues. V was trimmed by 4 bases and J by 4 bases, leaving 12 bases between them. CDR1 SGHDT and CDR2 YYEEEE come from the germline V gene. The data derive from a study of T cell responses to AZD1222 COVID-19 vaccine. The study's findings and limits: Baseline serostatus was positive in only a handful of AZD1222 recipients. Reports say nearly half of spike-specific TCRs go after unmutated variant regions.

The repertoire was sequenced with immunoSEQ multiplex PCR; TCRdb's copy has only in-frame clones and lacks some. The sample has some 180,000 clones; 90% to 95% are singletons. This sequence was found in an adult who received the MenACWY meningococcal vaccine as a control. The V gene is TRBV5-6, the J gene TRBJ1-5; D unclear. The sample consisted of peripheral blood, taken 28 days after the second dose of the MenACWY control vaccine. CDR3 sequence: CASSPPGGNQPQHF. CDR3 coding DNA: TGTGCCAGCAGCCCCCCGGGCGGGAATCAGCCCCAGCATTTT.